Listed below are T cell receptor beta chains from one sample, sequenced in a study of CD8 T cells in Susac syndrome. TCRdb ran MiXCR on the immunoSEQ multiplex PCR reads and lists one entry per CDR3 protein. The table has roughly 150,000 distinct CDR3 sequences, 94% seen once. Material for sequencing was CD8+ T cells from PBMCs. All receptors derive from a human donor with multiple sclerosis. Both conserved end residues are part of each CDR3. A D gene is named only where the DNA matches it firmly. The size field is filled for only some rows; it gives once, few, many or a size class.

v_call: TRBV29-1; clone_size: NA; j_call: TRBJ2-5; d_call: TRBD2; cdr3_aa: CSVGTREGQETQYF; cdr3_nt: TGCAGCGTGGGGACCAGGGAGGGCCAAGAGACCCAGTACTTC
v_call: TRBV5-1; clone_size: NA; j_call: TRBJ1-6; d_call: TRBD1; cdr3_aa: CASSLRDRNSPLHF; cdr3_nt: TGCGCCAGCAGCTTGCGGGACAGAAATTCACCCCTCCACTTT
v_call: TRBV20-1; clone_size: NA; j_call: TRBJ2-3; d_call: NA; cdr3_aa: CSAIGAEADTQYF; cdr3_nt: TGCAGTGCTATCGGGGCCGAGGCAGATACGCAGTATTTT
v_call: TRBV6-5; clone_size: NA; j_call: TRBJ2-3; d_call: NA; cdr3_aa: CASNSPPISTDTQYF; cdr3_nt: TGTGCCAGCAATTCCCCGCCCATTAGCACAGATACGCAGTATTTT
v_call: TRBV2; clone_size: NA; j_call: TRBJ2-7; d_call: NA; cdr3_aa: CASNEQYF; cdr3_nt: TGTGCCAGCAACGAGCAGTACTTC
v_call: TRBV2; clone_size: NA; j_call: TRBJ2-2; d_call: TRBD1; cdr3_aa: CASSEERTGGRTGELFF; cdr3_nt: TGTGCCAGCAGTGAAGAGAGGACAGGGGGCCGCACCGGGGAGCTGTTTTTT
v_call: TRBV4-1; clone_size: NA; j_call: TRBJ1-2; d_call: NA; cdr3_aa: CASSQDLRAVYGYTF; cdr3_nt: TGCGCCAGCAGCCAAGACTTGCGGGCTGTCTATGGCTACACCTTC
v_call: TRBV6-5; clone_size: NA; j_call: TRBJ2-1; d_call: NA; cdr3_aa: CASSYSWGQNPNEQFF; cdr3_nt: TGTGCCAGCAGTTACTCGTGGGGTCAAAACCCCAATGAGCAGTTCTTC
v_call: TRBV6-5; clone_size: once; j_call: TRBJ2-7; d_call: NA; cdr3_aa: CASSPRGGREEQYF; cdr3_nt: TGTGCCAGCAGTCCCCGAGGTGGCAGGGAAGAGCAGTACTTC
v_call: TRBV7-7; clone_size: NA; j_call: TRBJ2-2; d_call: NA; cdr3_aa: CASSASVTGELFF; cdr3_nt: TGTGCCAGCAGCGCGTCGGTCACCGGGGAGCTGTTTTTT
v_call: TRBV9; clone_size: NA; j_call: TRBJ2-5; d_call: TRBD2; cdr3_aa: CASSLTSGGAGETQYF; cdr3_nt: TGTGCCAGCAGCCTAACTAGCGGGGGGGCCGGGGAGACCCAGTACTTC
v_call: TRBV7-9; clone_size: NA; j_call: TRBJ1-1; d_call: NA; cdr3_aa: CASSLAFEAFF; cdr3_nt: TGTGCCAGCAGCTTGGCATTTGAAGCTTTCTTT
v_call: TRBV20-1; clone_size: NA; j_call: TRBJ1-1; d_call: NA; cdr3_aa: CSAPSGNTEAFF; cdr3_nt: TGCAGTGCCCCCTCGGGGAACACTGAAGCTTTCTTT
v_call: TRBV29-1; clone_size: once; j_call: TRBJ1-6; d_call: NA; cdr3_aa: CSVEGREGSYNSPLHF; cdr3_nt: TGCAGCGTTGAGGGCAGGGAGGGATCCTATAATTCACCCCTCCACTTT
v_call: TRBV30; clone_size: NA; j_call: TRBJ1-6; d_call: NA; cdr3_aa: CAWTSRGSYNSPLHF; cdr3_nt: TGTGCCTGGACGTCCAGGGGATCCTATAATTCACCCCTCCACTTT
v_call: TRBV3-1; clone_size: NA; j_call: TRBJ2-1; d_call: TRBD2; cdr3_aa: CASSQGERGGSYNEQFF; cdr3_nt: TGTGCCAGCAGCCAAGGGGAGCGGGGGGGCTCCTACAATGAGCAGTTCTTC
v_call: TRBV14; clone_size: NA; j_call: TRBJ2-2; d_call: NA; cdr3_aa: CASSSWTQRPGELFF; cdr3_nt: TGTGCCAGCAGCTCTTGGACCCAGCGGCCCGGGGAGCTGTTTTTT
v_call: TRBV7-9; clone_size: NA; j_call: TRBJ1-5; d_call: TRBD1; cdr3_aa: CASSVGTANQPQHF; cdr3_nt: TGTGCCAGCAGCGTCGGGACAGCAAATCAGCCCCAGCATTTT
v_call: TRBV5-6; clone_size: NA; j_call: TRBJ2-7; d_call: TRBD1; cdr3_aa: CASSSGGSYEQYF; cdr3_nt: TGTGCCAGCAGCTCAGGGGGTTCCTACGAGCAGTACTTC
v_call: TRBV5-6; clone_size: NA; j_call: TRBJ2-7; d_call: NA; cdr3_aa: CASSLGGGNRYEQYF; cdr3_nt: TGTGCCAGCAGCTTGGGAGGGGGGAACCGGTACGAGCAGTACTTC
v_call: TRBV23-1; clone_size: NA; j_call: TRBJ1-5; d_call: NA; cdr3_aa: CASSAGGERTYQPQHF; cdr3_nt: TGCGCCAGCAGCGCGGGAGGGGAGAGGACTTATCAGCCCCAGCATTTT
v_call: TRBV4-1; clone_size: NA; j_call: TRBJ2-3; d_call: TRBD1; cdr3_aa: CASSQVDRAGDTQYF; cdr3_nt: TGCGCCAGCAGCCAAGTGGACAGGGCTGGAGATACGCAGTATTTT
v_call: TRBV7-9; clone_size: NA; j_call: TRBJ1-2; d_call: NA; cdr3_aa: CASSLDNYGYTF; cdr3_nt: TGTGCCAGCAGCCTAGATAACTATGGCTACACCTTC
v_call: TRBV20-1; clone_size: NA; j_call: TRBJ2-5; d_call: NA; cdr3_aa: CSASKSVGETQYF; cdr3_nt: TGCAGTGCTAGCAAGAGTGTCGGAGAGACCCAGTACTTC
v_call: TRBV29-1; clone_size: once; j_call: TRBJ2-7; d_call: TRBD1; cdr3_aa: CSVEVRQGGAYEQYF; cdr3_nt: TGCAGCGTTGAAGTTCGACAGGGTGGGGCCTACGAGCAGTACTTC
v_call: TRBV5-6; clone_size: NA; j_call: TRBJ2-3; d_call: TRBD1; cdr3_aa: CASRAKGQPTDTQYF; cdr3_nt: TGTGCCAGCAGAGCTAAGGGACAGCCCACAGATACGCAGTATTTT
v_call: TRBV18; clone_size: NA; j_call: TRBJ2-7; d_call: NA; cdr3_aa: CASSPPKGRPYEQYF; cdr3_nt: TGTGCCAGCTCACCCCCGAAGGGACGCCCCTACGAGCAGTACTTC
v_call: TRBV20-1; clone_size: once; j_call: TRBJ1-2; d_call: NA; cdr3_aa: CSGGGLGGGYTF; cdr3_nt: TGCAGTGGGGGAGGTTTGGGTGGTGGCTACACCTTC
v_call: TRBV29-1; clone_size: once; j_call: TRBJ2-7; d_call: NA; cdr3_aa: CSARVVRDVGYEQYF; cdr3_nt: TGCAGCGCCCGGGTGGTCCGGGACGTAGGCTACGAGCAGTACTTC
v_call: TRBV9; clone_size: NA; j_call: TRBJ1-6; d_call: NA; cdr3_aa: CASSVGQNNSPLHF; cdr3_nt: TGTGCCAGCAGCGTAGGACAGAATAATTCACCCCTCCACTTT
v_call: TRBV5-6; clone_size: few; j_call: TRBJ2-1; d_call: TRBD2; cdr3_aa: CASSFGTSGSNEQFF; cdr3_nt: TGTGCCAGCAGCTTTGGGACTAGCGGGTCCAATGAGCAGTTCTTC
v_call: TRBV7-6; clone_size: once; j_call: TRBJ2-6; d_call: NA; cdr3_aa: CASSSGHSGGANVLTF; cdr3_nt: TGTGCCAGCAGCTCCGGACATTCCGGGGGGGCCAACGTCCTGACTTTC
v_call: TRBV11-2; clone_size: NA; j_call: TRBJ1-5; d_call: TRBD1; cdr3_aa: CASSLAQGANQPQHF; cdr3_nt: TGTGCCAGCAGCTTAGCACAGGGGGCCAATCAGCCCCAGCATTTT
v_call: TRBV5-4; clone_size: few; j_call: TRBJ2-7; d_call: NA; cdr3_aa: CASSSRGEQYF; cdr3_nt: TGTGCCAGCAGCTCTCGAGGCGAGCAGTACTTC
v_call: TRBV20-1; clone_size: NA; j_call: TRBJ2-5; d_call: TRBD2; cdr3_aa: CSATHQSGGGVTQYF; cdr3_nt: TGCAGTGCAACCCACCAAAGCGGGGGTGGGGTGACCCAGTACTTC
v_call: TRBV7-9; clone_size: NA; j_call: TRBJ2-5; d_call: NA; cdr3_aa: CASSLATARETQYF; cdr3_nt: TGTGCCAGCAGCTTAGCAACAGCGAGAGAGACCCAGTACTTC
v_call: TRBV9; clone_size: NA; j_call: TRBJ1-5; d_call: NA; cdr3_aa: CASSAFGDAVSGEPQHF; cdr3_nt: TGTGCCAGCAGCGCGTTTGGAGACGCAGTCTCTGGAGAGCCCCAGCATTTT
v_call: TRBV4-2; clone_size: NA; j_call: TRBJ2-5; d_call: NA; cdr3_aa: CASTPIGGQLETQYF; cdr3_nt: TGTGCCAGCACCCCCATTGGGGGCCAATTGGAGACCCAGTACTTC
v_call: TRBV4-1; clone_size: NA; j_call: TRBJ2-7; d_call: TRBD1; cdr3_aa: CASSQERRQGTREQYF; cdr3_nt: TGCGCCAGCAGCCAAGAAAGGCGACAGGGCACTCGCGAGCAGTACTTC
v_call: TRBV12-3/TRBV12-4; clone_size: NA; j_call: TRBJ2-3; d_call: TRBD2; cdr3_aa: CASSYTSGGPDTQYF; cdr3_nt: TGTGCCAGCAGTTACACTAGCGGGGGGCCAGATACGCAGTATTTT
v_call: TRBV9; clone_size: NA; j_call: TRBJ1-1; d_call: TRBD1; cdr3_aa: CASSAGTGNTNTEAFF; cdr3_nt: TGTGCCAGCAGCGCCGGGACAGGGAACACGAACACTGAAGCTTTCTTT
v_call: TRBV29-1; clone_size: NA; j_call: TRBJ1-2; d_call: NA; cdr3_aa: CSVEVGPPVGRGYTF; cdr3_nt: TGCAGCGTTGAGGTGGGCCCTCCTGTCGGACGTGGCTACACCTTC
v_call: TRBV3-1; clone_size: NA; j_call: TRBJ1-2; d_call: NA; cdr3_aa: CASSPRGGVGKDYGYTF; cdr3_nt: TGTGCCAGCAGCCCCCGAGGCGGGGTAGGGAAAGACTATGGCTACACCTTC
v_call: TRBV20-1; clone_size: NA; j_call: TRBJ2-3; d_call: NA; cdr3_aa: CSAREVGTDTQYF; cdr3_nt: TGCAGTGCTAGAGAGGTGGGAACAGATACGCAGTATTTT
v_call: TRBV11-2; clone_size: NA; j_call: TRBJ1-2; d_call: NA; cdr3_aa: CASSLGGFSYGYTF; cdr3_nt: TGTGCCAGCAGCTTAGGAGGGTTCAGCTATGGCTACACCTTC
v_call: TRBV5-1; clone_size: NA; j_call: TRBJ1-6; d_call: NA; cdr3_aa: CASSLVGGEDSPLHF; cdr3_nt: TGCGCCAGCAGCTTGGTGGGGGGAGAGGATTCACCCCTCCACTTT